The rows below give T cell receptor beta chains drawn from one sample of a study of response to subunit inactivated influenza vaccine. TCRdb itself ran the RT-PCR reads through MiXCR, one entry per CDR3 protein. The sample has under 200,000 distinct CDR3 sequences; approximately 11% are singletons. Sequenced here: non-naive T cells sorted from PBMCs, sampled 45 days after vaccination. Every receptor here comes from a man over 45 who received an inactivated influenza vaccine. Both conserved end residues are part of each CDR3. Fields, in order: J gene, V gene, CDR3 length, clone size, CDR3 protein. Clone size is not always given. Where it is, it says once, few, many or a class for expanded clones.

TRBJ1-5 TRBV20-1 13 few CSVDRPSGQPQHF
TRBJ2-3 TRBV12-3/TRBV12-4 17 - CASSLSGRGLATDTQYF
TRBJ1-5 TRBV7-8 15 few CASSPRGQGGQPQHF
TRBJ2-5 TRBV28 17 few CASRTLISGGGGKTQYF
TRBJ2-1 TRBV3-1 13 once CVGSQAPIGEQFF
TRBJ1-1 TRBV6-1 13 - CASSSLGLTEAFF
TRBJ2-6 TRBV27 16 few CASSLSWVSGANVLTF
TRBJ1-5 TRBV7-2 16 few CASSRDSGLHNQPQHF
TRBJ2-7 TRBV5-1 15 few CASSQDRTLSYEQYF
TRBJ1-2 TRBV27 12 few CASSADNYGYTF
TRBJ1-3 TRBV4-3 16 - CASSQRDRGPGNTIYF
TRBJ1-5 TRBV5-5 16 - CASSLRPGQSNQPQHF
TRBJ2-1 TRBV7-2 17 - CASSLLGAGQGTKEQFF
TRBJ2-3 TRBV10-3 15 medium-sized CAISDGTISTDTQYF
TRBJ1-4 TRBV7-2 17 many CASSSRQGFATNEKLFF
TRBJ1-2 TRBV28 16 many CASSFSQGRGWGGYTF
TRBJ1-2 TRBV25-1 12 - CASSEINYGYTF
TRBJ2-1 TRBV28 13 - CASSRTRGNEQFF
TRBJ1-1 TRBV18 16 few CASSETGGRLLAEAFF
TRBJ2-3 TRBV5-1 12 - CASSPESDTQYF
TRBJ2-1 TRBV20-1 15 many CSARDWGGQYNEQFF
TRBJ1-2 TRBV7-3 15 many CASSLTAGDDYGYTF
TRBJ1-1 TRBV20-1 14 few CSARHTGEGTEAFF
TRBJ2-5 TRBV5-5 14 few CASSLEGWGETQYF
TRBJ1-1 TRBV10-3 13 - CAIKGTPNTEAFF
TRBJ2-3 TRBV10-2 15 many CASSEPSGGADTQYF
TRBJ2-3 TRBV7-2 12 few CASSIMTDTQYF
TRBJ2-2 TRBV2 15 many CASTTGTIGTGELFF